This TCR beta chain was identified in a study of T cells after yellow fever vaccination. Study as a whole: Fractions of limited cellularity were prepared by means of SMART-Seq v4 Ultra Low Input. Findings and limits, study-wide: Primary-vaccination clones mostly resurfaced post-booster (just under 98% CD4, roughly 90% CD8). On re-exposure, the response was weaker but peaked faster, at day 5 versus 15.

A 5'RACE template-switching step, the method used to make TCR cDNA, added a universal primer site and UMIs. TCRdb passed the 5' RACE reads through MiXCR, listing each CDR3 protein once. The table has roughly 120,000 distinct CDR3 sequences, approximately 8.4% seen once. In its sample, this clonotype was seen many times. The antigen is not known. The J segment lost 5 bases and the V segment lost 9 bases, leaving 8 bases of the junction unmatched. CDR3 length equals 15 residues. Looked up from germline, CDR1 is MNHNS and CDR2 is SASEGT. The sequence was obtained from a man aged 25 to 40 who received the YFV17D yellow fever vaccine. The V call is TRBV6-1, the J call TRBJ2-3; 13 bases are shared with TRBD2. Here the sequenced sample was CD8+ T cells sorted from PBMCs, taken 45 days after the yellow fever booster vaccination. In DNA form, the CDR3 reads TGTGCCAGTACACTAGCGGGAGGGCCGTTAGATACGCAGTATTTT. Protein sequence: CASTLAGGPLDTQYF.